This T cell receptor beta chain was profiled in a study of blood T cell repertoires in COVID-19. CDR1 is SGHRS, CDR2 YFSETQ, per germline. Trimming removed 5 bases from V and 0 bases from J, with 12 bases in between. The CDR3 consists of 15 residues. Repertoires were generated with immunoSEQ multiplex PCR, while TCRdb's copy carries only in-frame clones and drops some. The table has 15,000 to 20,000 clones, roughly 87% seen once. This clonotype was sampled from a man aged 50 or older with active COVID-19. The J gene is TRBJ1-5, the V gene TRBV5-1, with D uncertain. The sample comprised peripheral blood. The CDR3 is CASRPQPDSNQPQHF. The DNA of the CDR3 is TGCGCCAGCAGACCCCAACCAGATAGCAATCAGCCCCAGCATTTT.